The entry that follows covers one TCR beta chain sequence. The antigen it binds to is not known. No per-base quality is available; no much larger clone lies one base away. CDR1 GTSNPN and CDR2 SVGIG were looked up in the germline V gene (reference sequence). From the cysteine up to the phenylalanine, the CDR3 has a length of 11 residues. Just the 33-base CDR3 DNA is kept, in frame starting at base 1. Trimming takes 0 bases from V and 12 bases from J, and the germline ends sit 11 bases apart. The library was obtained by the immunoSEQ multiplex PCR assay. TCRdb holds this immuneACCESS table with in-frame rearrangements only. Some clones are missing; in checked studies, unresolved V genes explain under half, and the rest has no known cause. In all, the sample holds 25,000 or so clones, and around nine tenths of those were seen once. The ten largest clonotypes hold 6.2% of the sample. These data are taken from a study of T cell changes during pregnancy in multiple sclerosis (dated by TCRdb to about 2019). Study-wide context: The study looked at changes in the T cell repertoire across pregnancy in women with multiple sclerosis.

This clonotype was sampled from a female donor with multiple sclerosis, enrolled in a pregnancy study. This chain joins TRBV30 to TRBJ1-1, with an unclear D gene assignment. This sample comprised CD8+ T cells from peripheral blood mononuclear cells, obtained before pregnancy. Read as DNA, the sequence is TGTGCCTGGAGTGTATCGGGGAACCCTTTCTTT. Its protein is CAWSVSGNPFF.